These T cell receptor beta chains were read from a single sample in a study of memory CD4+ T cells and cytomegalovirus serostatus. Assay used: immunoSEQ multiplex PCR; TCRdb lists only in-frame clones, some missing. Of some 50,000 clones listed, approximately 74% were seen once; the top ten hold roughly 1.2%. The sequencing sample was made of memory CD4+ T cells from blood. These receptors originate from an adult in good health and CMV-seropositive. Each CDR3 is given with its conserved first and last residue. A D gene is named only where the DNA matches it firmly.

v_call: TRBV7-3; cdr3_length: 15; d_call: .; j_call: TRBJ2-5; cdr3_nt: TGTGCCAGCAGCTTATCCGGGAGCAGCAAAGAGACCCAGTACTTC; cdr3_aa: CASSLSGSSKETQYF
v_call: TRBV7-3; cdr3_length: 15; d_call: .; j_call: TRBJ2-2; cdr3_nt: TGTGCCAGCAGCTTAATCGGCGGCAACACCGGGGAGCTGTTTTTT; cdr3_aa: CASSLIGGNTGELFF
v_call: TRBV4-1; cdr3_length: 14; d_call: .; j_call: TRBJ1-1; cdr3_nt: TGCGCCAGCAGCGTTTCGACCTTGAACACTGAAGCTTTCTTT; cdr3_aa: CASSVSTLNTEAFF
v_call: TRBV28; cdr3_length: 12; d_call: .; j_call: TRBJ2-5; cdr3_nt: TGTGCCAGCACCCTAAACCGGGAGACCCAGTACTTC; cdr3_aa: CASTLNRETQYF
v_call: TRBV29-1; cdr3_length: 12; d_call: .; j_call: TRBJ1-3; cdr3_nt: TGCAGCGTTGTAGAGCCGGGGAACACCATATATTTT; cdr3_aa: CSVVEPGNTIYF
v_call: TRBV29-1; cdr3_length: 13; d_call: TRBD2; j_call: TRBJ2-5; cdr3_nt: TGCAGCGCCAGACTAGCGGGGACTGAGACCCAGTACTTC; cdr3_aa: CSARLAGTETQYF
v_call: TRBV7-9; cdr3_length: 16; d_call: TRBD1; j_call: TRBJ1-5; cdr3_nt: TGTGCCAGCAGCGGCCGGGACAGGGCCCCCAATCAGCCCCAGCATTTT; cdr3_aa: CASSGRDRAPNQPQHF
v_call: TRBV6-1; cdr3_length: 13; d_call: TRBD1; j_call: TRBJ1-3; cdr3_nt: TGTGCCAGTCAGGGGGGTCTTGGAAACACCATATATTTT; cdr3_aa: CASQGGLGNTIYF
v_call: TRBV5-4; cdr3_length: 14; d_call: .; j_call: TRBJ1-1; cdr3_nt: TGTGCCAGCAGCCCACTCAGGGGAAACACTGAAGCTTTCTTT; cdr3_aa: CASSPLRGNTEAFF
v_call: TRBV5-1; cdr3_length: 14; d_call: .; j_call: TRBJ2-1; cdr3_nt: TGCGCCAGCAGCTTGGGTGTCGGGGACAATGAGCAGTTCTTC; cdr3_aa: CASSLGVGDNEQFF
v_call: TRBV7-2; cdr3_length: 15; d_call: .; j_call: TRBJ1-3; cdr3_nt: TGTGCCAGCAGCTTATGGACTACAGATGGAAACACCATATATTTT; cdr3_aa: CASSLWTTDGNTIYF
v_call: TRBV7-2; cdr3_length: 17; d_call: TRBD1; j_call: TRBJ2-3; cdr3_nt: TGTGCCAGCAGCCCTACAGGGGGGCGTGTGGTAGCAGATACGCAGTATTTT; cdr3_aa: CASSPTGGRVVADTQYF
v_call: TRBV27; cdr3_length: 14; d_call: .; j_call: TRBJ2-6; cdr3_nt: TGTGCCAGCAGTCCCCTTGCTAGTAGAAGCGTCCTGACTTTC; cdr3_aa: CASSPLASRSVLTF
v_call: TRBV6-5; cdr3_length: 11; d_call: .; j_call: TRBJ2-5; cdr3_nt: TGTGCCAGCAGTTTACAAGAGACCCAGTACTTC; cdr3_aa: CASSLQETQYF
v_call: TRBV19; cdr3_length: 17; d_call: TRBD2; j_call: TRBJ2-1; cdr3_nt: TGTGCCAGTAGTCCATATGGGACTAGCGGGGGGGTCGATGAGCAGTTCTTC; cdr3_aa: CASSPYGTSGGVDEQFF